This TCR beta chain emerged from a study of PD-L1 blockade in urothelial cancer. Overall study: It was around 2014 that patients started atezolizumab at 1,200 mg intravenously every 3 weeks. Males with bladder-origin urothelial cancer made up about 85% of the roughly 29 patients.

This CDR3 is 14 amino acids long. Trimming cost V 6 bases and J 0 bases, with 9 bases left between them. Germline CDR1 is MNHNY and CDR2 is SVGAGI (reference sequence). In regard to this clone: This CDR3 is also generated by other DNA sequences in the sample.

Sample time point: peripheral blood 6 weeks after treatment start. The investigators introduced synthetic TCR analog templates into each PCR as spikes. Assay used: immunoSEQ multiplex PCR; TCRdb lists only in-frame clones, some missing. The profile shows around 41,000 clones, 83% of them singletons. The source is a man between 60 and 70 years old with urothelial cancer. The specimen was PBMCs, collected around atezolizumab (anti-PD-L1) treatment. The rearrangement joins TRBV6-6 to TRBJ1-5; D is perhaps TRBD1 (6 bases). CDR3 region: CASRDSYSNQPQHF. CDR3 coding DNA: TGTGCCAGCAGGGACAGTTATAGCAATCAGCCCCAGCATTTT.